This T cell receptor (beta chain) was profiled in a study of beta chain features in type 1 diabetes. Study findings and constraints: TCRB CDR3 length was moderately but significantly reduced in all four CD4+ subsets of Type 1 diabetes patients.

Every bit of the isolated RNA underwent reverse transcription, so sequencing read expressed TCRB transcripts. The protocol was immunoSEQ multiplex PCR, while the TCRdb copy is restricted to in-frame clones and leaves out a portion. The data show about 240,000 clones, 11% to 15% seen once. This clone was seen only a few times. Its target is not known. This CDR3 comprises 14 residues. V gave up 1 base and J gave up 0 bases, with 7 bases separating them. Germline assignment: CDR1 SGHAT and CDR2 FQNNGV. The sample taken for sequencing was naive CD4+ T cells from blood. This clonotype was obtained from a man aged 30 to 45 with type 1 diabetes. The chain has TRBV11-2 and TRBJ2-7; D gene uncertain. CDR3 nucleotide sequence: TGTGCCAGCAGCTTAGGCCCAGGCTCCTACGAGCAGTACTTC. This sequence encodes CASSLGPGSYEQYF.